A selection of T cell receptor beta chains follows, all from one sample in a study of shared clonotypes between healthy human individuals. Repertoires were generated with immunoSEQ multiplex PCR, while TCRdb's copy carries only in-frame clones and drops some. The sample yields fewer than 650,000 clones, around 76% seen once. The source material was PBMCs. Receptor source: a woman between 35 and 50 years old in good health. Some clones in this sample may be carry-over from other donors' samples. Both conserved end residues are part of each CDR3. Fields, in order: J gene, D gene, V gene, clone size, CDR3 protein, CDR3 DNA. D genes are given only for firm matches. Clone size is stated in some rows and not others, as once, few, many or a class when expanded.

>TRBJ2-7|TRBD1|TRBV28|-
CASSRWQGAFEQYF
TGTGCCAGCAGTCGGTGGCAGGGGGCGTTCGAGCAGTACTTC
>TRBJ1-3|TRBD1|TRBV4-3|-
CASSQHNRGLYGNTIYF
TGCGCCAGCAGCCAACACAACAGGGGTCTATATGGAAACACCATATATTTT
>TRBJ2-7|TRBD1|TRBV7-9|-
CASSQDRGNEQYF
TGTGCCAGCAGCCAAGACAGGGGTAACGAGCAGTACTTC
>TRBJ2-5|TRBD2|TRBV29-1|-
CSTDSGYETQYF
TGCAGCACTGATAGCGGGTATGAGACCCAGTACTTC
>TRBJ2-4|-|TRBV5-1|-
CASSLDQGNIQYF
TGCGCCAGCAGCTTGGACCAGGGTAACATTCAGTACTTC
>TRBJ2-7|-|TRBV28|-
CASSLGHSYEQYF
TGTGCCAGCAGTTTAGGGCACTCCTACGAGCAGTACTTC
>TRBJ2-4|TRBD2|TRBV29-1|once
CSDPRGRAYRNIQYF
TGCAGCGACCCCAGAGGGAGGGCTTATAGGAACATTCAGTACTTC
>TRBJ2-2|TRBD2|TRBV7-6|-
CASRLLATSGSSGELFF
TGTGCCAGCAGATTACTTGCTACTAGCGGGAGCTCCGGGGAGCTGTTTTTT
>TRBJ2-7|TRBD1|TRBV6-1|-
CASRGQGRYEQYF
TGTGCCAGCAGGGGACAGGGGCGCTACGAGCAGTACTTC
>TRBJ2-7|TRBD2|TRBV28|-
CASSFRASGRYEQYF
TGTGCCAGCAGTTTTCGTGCTAGCGGGAGGTACGAGCAGTACTTC
>TRBJ2-3|-|TRBV5-4|-
CASSLEGEGDTQYF
TGTGCCAGCAGCTTGGAGGGGGAAGGAGATACGCAGTATTTT
>TRBJ2-5|TRBD2|TRBV10-1|-
CASSLAGEGETQYF
TGCGCCAGCTCTCTAGCGGGAGAGGGAGAGACCCAGTACTTC
>TRBJ1-2|TRBD1|TRBV5-6|-
CASSLGQGRNYGYTF
TGTGCCAGCAGCTTGGGACAGGGGCGTAACTATGGCTACACCTTC
>TRBJ2-7|TRBD1|TRBV28|-
CASSVPGQGTYEQYF
TGTGCCAGCAGTGTTCCGGGACAGGGGACATACGAGCAGTACTTC
>TRBJ2-1|-|TRBV5-6|-
CASSRSGRQFDNEQFF
TGTGCCAGCAGCAGATCGGGCCGTCAATTCGATAATGAGCAGTTCTTC
>TRBJ2-7|TRBD1|TRBV6-1|-
CASSVTTGTASYEQYF
TGTGCCAGCAGTGTGACGACCGGGACAGCTTCCTACGAGCAGTACTTC
>TRBJ2-5|TRBD1|TRBV11-2|-
CASSQGQGRGTQYF
TGTGCCAGCAGCCAAGGACAGGGACGAGGGACCCAGTACTTC
>TRBJ2-1|-|TRBV14|few
CASSPRVAVTVDEQFF
TGTGCCAGCAGCCCGAGGGTAGCGGTTACAGTCGATGAGCAGTTCTTC
>TRBJ1-1|-|TRBV4-3|-
CASSQDSGRAGAFF
TGCGCCAGCAGCCAAGATTCCGGGAGGGCGGGAGCTTTCTTT
>TRBJ2-7|TRBD1|TRBV18|-
CASSPAGTAGSYEQYF
TGTGCCAGCTCACCAGCCGGGACAGCAGGCTCCTACGAGCAGTACTTC
>TRBJ2-7|TRBD1|TRBV7-2|-
CASSLVGTGDPYEQYF
TGTGCCAGCAGCTTAGTTGGGACAGGGGACCCCTACGAGCAGTACTTC
>TRBJ2-5|-|TRBV5-1|-
CASSSQAPGMSQYF
TGCGCCAGCAGCTCCCAGGCCCCGGGGATGTCCCAGTACTTC
>TRBJ2-1|-|TRBV20-1|-
CSASSPSEQFF
TGCAGTGCTAGTTCCCCCAGTGAGCAGTTCTTC
>TRBJ1-3|-|TRBV7-9|once
CASSLSPNSGNTIYF
TGTGCCAGCAGCTTATCGCCGAACTCTGGAAATACCATATATTTT
>TRBJ2-6|-|TRBV27|-
CASSTRTALSGANVLTF
TGTGCCAGCAGTACCCGGACAGCCCTCTCTGGGGCCAACGTCCTGACTTTC
>TRBJ1-1|TRBD1|TRBV9|-
CASSVAVGGYTEAFF
TGTGCCAGCAGCGTAGCGGTAGGGGGCTACACTGAAGCTTTCTTT
>TRBJ2-3|TRBD1|TRBV28|-
CASSFLGQGRGTDTQYF
TGTGCCAGCAGTTTCCTAGGACAGGGACGGGGCACAGATACGCAGTATTTT
>TRBJ2-7|-|TRBV18|-
CASSSSPVATYEQYF
TGTGCCAGCTCGTCCTCCCCAGTGGCAACCTACGAGCAGTACTTC
>TRBJ2-7|TRBD2|TRBV2|once
CASGLAASYEQYF
TGTGCCAGCGGACTAGCGGCCTCCTACGAGCAGTACTTC
>TRBJ1-1|-|TRBV30|-
CAWSPYNTEAFF
TGTGCCTGGAGTCCCTACAACACTGAAGCTTTCTTT
>TRBJ1-1|-|TRBV1|-
CTSSQDVGTMNTEAFF
TGCACCAGCAGCCAAGATGTCGGCACAATGAACACTGAAGCTTTCTTT
>TRBJ2-4|-|TRBV18|-
CASSPGQPRNIQYF
TGTGCCAGCTCACCGGGGCAACCACGAAACATTCAGTACTTC
>TRBJ1-1|TRBD1|TRBV7-3|once
CASSRDSNTEAFF
TGTGCCAGCAGTCGGGACAGTAACACTGAAGCTTTCTTT
>TRBJ2-2|-|TRBV28|-
CASMSGGGELFF
TGTGCCAGCATGTCCGGGGGAGGGGAGCTGTTTTTT
>TRBJ2-1|TRBD2|TRBV7-6|-
CASSSGGLAGVNEQFF
TGTGCCAGCAGCTCAGGGGGCCTAGCGGGAGTAAATGAGCAGTTCTTC
>TRBJ1-1|-|TRBV30|-
CAWSKGQNTEAFF
TGTGCCTGGAGTAAGGGCCAGAACACTGAAGCTTTCTTT
>TRBJ1-2|TRBD1|TRBV28|-
CASSVSTGGDYGYTF
TGTGCCAGCAGTGTTTCCACAGGGGGCGACTATGGCTACACCTTC
>TRBJ2-7|-|TRBV10-1|-
CASSTGPPTYEQYF
TGCGCCAGCTCTACAGGGCCCCCTACCTACGAGCAGTACTTC
>TRBJ2-1|-|TRBV27|few
CATDFGWGEQFF
TGTGCCACAGACTTTGGATGGGGTGAGCAGTTCTTC
>TRBJ2-1|TRBD2|TRBV7-2|-
CASTWTSGRVDEQFF
TGTGCCAGCACCTGGACTAGCGGGAGGGTGGATGAGCAGTTCTTC
>TRBJ2-5|-|TRBV30|-
CAWRQGETQYF
TGTGCCTGGAGACAGGGCGAGACCCAGTACTTC